The source of this TCR beta chain is a study of blood T cell repertoires in COVID-19. The overall study: Researchers got acute and convalescent COVID-19 samples from the United States, Italy and Spain. PBMCs, B-cell-depleted T cells, or T cells were the source of the cDNA or gDNA that made up the material.

Original methodology: Amplified reference gene primers provided the basis for estimating nucleated cell counts. Sequenced by immunoSEQ multiplex PCR; TCRdb stores in-frame clones only, minus some. V and J calls and clone size are those listed in that table; D and trimming were worked out from the DNA. Of approximately 110,000 clones in the sample, 75% to 90% were seen once. Seattle's enrolled individuals joined amid active infection and were then monitored longitudinally. Germline V CDR1 and CDR2: SQVTM, ANQGSEA. The CDR3 runs to 14 residues. V gave up 6 bases and J gave up 3 bases, with 18 bases separating them.

The receptor comes from a woman at least 80 years old with COVID-19, enrolled during active disease. Sequencing was performed on peripheral blood. The V gene is TRBV29-1, the J gene TRBJ2-7, with D hard to call. CDR3 in amino acids: CSVATADPLYEQYF. The DNA of the CDR3 is TGCAGCGTGGCGACTGCCGATCCCCTCTACGAGCAGTACTTC.